The 3 T cell receptor beta chains below come from one sample, sequenced in a study of cytomegalovirus exposure and HLA in healthy donors. Vbeta (60) and Jbeta (13) primers were used in the PCR. Assay: immunoSEQ multiplex PCR; the TCRdb copy retains only in-frame clones and omits some. The sample shows about 180,000 clones, roughly 88% of them seen only once. The specimen sequenced was PBMCs. All receptors come from a girl aged 2 to 10 in good health and CMV-seropositive.

The chain recombines TRBV4-1 with TRBJ2-7, with 7 bases fitting TRBD1. The V and J ends lost 2 bases and 2 bases, in that order; junction bases with no gene match: 3. Looked up from germline, CDR1 is MGHRA and CDR2 is YSYEKL. The CDR3 is 14 amino acids. The CDR3, as DNA: TGCGCCAGCAGCCAACCGGGACAGACCTACGAGCAGTACTTC. Translated: CASSQPGQTYEQYF.

J is TRBJ2-7 and V is TRBV27; TRBD2 matches at 8 bases. Germline CDR1 MNHEY, CDR2 SMNVEV (reference sequence). CDR3 length equals 17 residues. Trimming removed 6 bases from V and 6 bases from J; junction bases left unmatched: 19. The CDR3 sequence is CASRPGLATIPPGEQYF. In DNA form, the CDR3 reads TGTGCCAGCAGGCCCGGACTAGCTACCATCCCTCCCGGCGAGCAGTACTTC.

This chain joins TRBV28 and TRBJ2-1; D is unclear. CDR1 and CDR2 (germline): MDHEN, SYDVKM. V was shortened by 5 bases and J by 1 base, with 6 bases between the two germline ends. CDR3 length equals 13 residues. As DNA, the CDR3 is TGTGCCAGCAGTCCCATTTCCTACAATGAGCAGTTCTTC. Amino acids: CASSPISYNEQFF.